A single sample is the source of the 13 T cell receptor beta chains below, sequenced in a study of blood T cells in healthy people across ages. Alongside a J-beta primer mix, a sample-barcoded 5' primer served in a second PCR lasting about 7 to 12 cycles. TCRdb independently ran MiXCR on the 5' RACE reads; one entry per CDR3 protein. The sample lists under 800,000 distinct CDR3 sequences, roughly 47% seen once, with 20% in the top ten. Sequencing was carried out using blood. The source is a woman aged 55 to 70 in good health.

A word on this clonotype: This may arise from a read error, as a much more abundant clone is one base away. CDR3 coding DNA: TGCGCCAGCAGCCAAGACTACGTAAGGGGAGGATACCAAGAGACCCAGTTCTTC. Protein: CASSQDYVRGGYQETQFF. The rearrangement joins TRBV4-3 to TRBJ2-5; TRBD2 might be the D (6 bases). The better agreement between TRBJ2-1 and the DNA end casts doubt on the J call. Per germline, CDR1 LGHNA and CDR2 YSLEER. The CDR3 covers 18 residues.

This clonotype has more than one count but fewer than ten. This chain uses TRBV6-2 or TRBV6-3 with TRBJ1-5; no clear D. The CDR3 extends over 14 amino acids. Germline CDR1 is MNHEY and CDR2 is SVGEGT. V lost 6 bases and J lost 0, with 9 bases in between. The CDR3 DNA reads TGTGCCAGCAGCTACCTTGATAGCAATCAGCCCCAGCATTTT. Translated, it gives CASSYLDSNQPQHF.

The chain has TRBV12-3 or TRBV12-4 and TRBJ2-1; D might be TRBD2 (6 bases). The CDR3 loop spans 14 amino acids. Trimming stripped 10 bases from V and 2 bases from J, with 15 bases between. The CDR3 coding sequence is TGTGCCACCTCGCCCGGGGGAACCTACAATGAGCAGTTCTTC. Its protein product is CATSPGGTYNEQFF.

This clonotype has just a few counts. V gene TRBV20-1 combines with J gene TRBJ2-7; perhaps TRBD2 as D (6 bases). The germline gives CDR1 DFQATT, CDR2 SNEGSKA (reference sequence). The V and J ends lost 3 bases and 3 bases respectively, with 9 bases between them. The CDR3 sequence is 12 residues long. CDR3 DNA sequence: TGCAGTGCTAGGCGGACTAACTACGAGCAGTACTTC. It translates to CSARRTNYEQYF.

This clonotype was counted between two and nine times. The V call is TRBV10-3, the J call TRBJ2-3, with 10 positions matching TRBD2. V was pared by 10 bases and J by 5 bases, with 9 bases of the junction left unmatched. Germline V CDR1 and CDR2: ENHRY, SYGVKD. This CDR3 is built from 14 residues. The DNA for the CDR3 is TGTGCCACAACGAGCGGGAGGGCCGAAGATACGCAGTATTTT. It encodes CATTSGRAEDTQYF.

This clonotype was seen many times. The chain links TRBV12-3 or TRBV12-4 to TRBJ2-1, with TRBD2 identical over 14 bases. V lost 5 bases to trimming and J lost 9 bases; unmatched junction nucleotides: 9. This CDR3 has 16 amino acids. CDR3 nucleotides: TGTGCCAGCAGTCGGTCCGGGACTAGCGGGAGAAGTGAGCAGTTCTTC. Translated, it gives CASSRSGTSGRSEQFF.

To note about this clonotype: The junction departs from germline at one end; a sequencing error may be responsible. The V and J genes are TRBV7-6 and TRBJ2-1; possibly TRBD2 for D (7 bases). The CDR3 sequence is 15 residues long. Germline V gene lookup returns CDR1 SGHVS and CDR2 FNYEAQ. The CDR3 DNA reads as TGTGCCAGCAGCTTAACGGGGGGCCAATCTAATGGGCAGTTCTTC. This encodes CASSLTGGQSNGQFF.

This clonotype was counted only a few times. The rearrangement links TRBV10-3 to TRBJ1-1; D ambiguous. The CDR3 totals 14 residues. The germline gives CDR1 ENHRY, CDR2 SYGVKD. The V end was cut by 3 bases, the J end by 2 bases, with 10 bases between. The CDR3 sequence is CAISEGNGNTEAFF. Here the CDR3 DNA reads TGTGCCATCAGTGAAGGCAACGGAAACACTGAAGCTTTCTTT.

DNA of the CDR3: TGTGCCAGCAGCCTCCGGACAGCTGAAGCTTTCTTT. It is translated as CASSLRTAEAFF. V gene TRBV7-9 combines with J gene TRBJ1-1, with D tentatively TRBD1 (6 bases). V shed 5 bases and J shed 6 bases, with 10 bases lying between them. Germline assignment: CDR1 SEHNR and CDR2 FQNEAQ (reference sequence). The CDR3 has 12 residues.

This rearrangement joins TRBV12-5 to TRBJ2-3; 14 nucleotides line up with TRBD2. J gave up 4 bases and V 5 bases, and 8 bases lay outside the gene matches. Germline V gives CDR1 LGHNT, CDR2 FRNRAP. The CDR3 is 17 residues long. The CDR3 loop is CASGQGLAGVCADTQYF. DNA of the CDR3: TGTGCTAGTGGTCAGGGACTAGCGGGAGTTTGTGCAGATACGCAGTATTTT.

In its sample, this clonotype was seen many times. This chain uses TRBV7-2 with TRBJ2-7, with TRBD2 identical over 9 bases. This CDR3 spans 14 amino acids. Trimming cost V 7 bases and J 4 bases; bases outside gene matches: 8. Germline CDR1 reads SGHTA; CDR2 reads FQGNSA. DNA for the CDR3: TGTGCCAGCACCCTGGCGGGGGGGTCATACGAGCAGTACTTC. Translation: CASTLAGGSYEQYF.

This sequence joins TRBV9 and TRBJ2-3, with D perhaps TRBD1 or TRBD2 (6 bases each). This CDR3 region has 16 residues. V dropped 3 bases and J dropped 4 bases, with 18 bases sitting between them. Germline CDR1 and CDR2: SGDLS and YYNGEE. The CDR3 nucleotides are TGTGCCAGCAGCGCCCGAGCCACACGGGGGCCAGATACGCAGTATTTT. Translating it yields CASSARATRGPDTQYF.

The V and J genes are TRBV2 and TRBJ2-4, with TRBD2 matching over 8 bases. J gave up 13 bases and V 3 bases, and 8 bases lay outside the gene matches. The CDR3 consists of 13 residues. Germline V CDR1 and CDR2: SNHLY, FYNNEI. The CDR3 protein is CASSDNGLAYQYF. The CDR3 bases are TGTGCCAGCAGTGACAATGGACTAGCCTACCAGTACTTC.